Detailed here is one TCR beta chain. These data originate in a study of blood T cell repertoires in COVID-19. The table came from immunoSEQ multiplex PCR; TCRdb's copy has only in-frame clones and leaves some out. This table holds about 80,000 clones, around 83% found once. Trimming removed 10 bases at V and 4 bases at J, with 20 bases between. The CDR3 has 15 amino acids. CDR1 is LNHDA, CDR2 SQIVND, per germline (reference sequence). This chain uses TRBV19 with TRBJ1-5; the D gene is possibly TRBD1 (5 bases). The sample consisted of peripheral blood. The source of this sequence is an elderly man with active or convalescent COVID-19. The CDR3 sequence: CATTQGGGGNQPQHF. The CDR3 nucleotides read TGTGCCACAACTCAGGGAGGAGGAGGAAATCAGCCCCAGCATTTT.